This paragraph reports one T cell receptor (beta chain). Antigen specificity is unknown. Researchers ran the PCR with 60 Vbeta and 13 Jbeta primers. This table comes from immunoSEQ multiplex PCR, and its TCRdb copy is limited to in-frame clones, with some not included. This table lists some 31,000 clones. In nominal health when sampled, donors likely had unrecorded immune exposures nonetheless. This entry is derived from a study of cytomegalovirus exposure and HLA in healthy donors. Whole-study results and caveats: Some V segments could not be told apart, so they were left out, TRBV6-2 and TRBV6-3 among them. Reportedly, a later analysis found an Asian-associated ancestry cluster had fewer N-insertions than the approximately 670-donor mean.

V shed 3 bases, J shed 5 bases, and the junction held 6 bases outside the gene matches. CDR1 is SGHAT and CDR2 is FQNNGV in the germline V gene. The length of the CDR3 is 14 residues. This receptor was taken from a woman between 40 and 50 years old in good health and CMV-seropositive. Sequencing input: PBMCs. This chain links TRBV11-2 with TRBJ2-5; TRBD2 matches 7 bases. CDR3 region: CASSFIGGGETQYF. In DNA, the CDR3 is TGTGCCAGCAGCTTTATTGGGGGAGGGGAGACCCAGTACTTC.